The source of this T cell receptor (beta chain) is a study of blood T cell repertoires in COVID-19. Per germline, CDR1 KGHSH and CDR2 LQKENI. V shed 6 bases and J shed 1 base, with 13 bases lying between them. The CDR3 loop spans 14 amino acids. Original methodology: Estimated nucleated cell counts came from reference gene primer amplification. The protocol was immunoSEQ multiplex PCR, while the TCRdb copy is restricted to in-frame clones and leaves out a portion. V and J calls and clone size come straight from that table; D and trimming were deduced from the DNA. The sample consists of some 100,000 clones, roughly 79% of them appearing once.

The clonotype was recovered from a man aged 65 to 85 with active or convalescent COVID-19. This chain uses TRBV18 with TRBJ2-7, with D tentatively TRBD1 (5 bases). Sequences were obtained from peripheral blood. The CDR3 region is CASSDSHRSYEQYF. In DNA form, the CDR3 reads TGTGCCAGCTCCGATTCACACAGGTCCTACGAGCAGTACTTC. The full variable domain, its missing parts supplied by reference TRBV18 and TRBJ2-7, is NAGVMQNPRHLVRRRGQEARLRCSPMKGHSHVYWYRQLPEEGLKFMVYLQKENIIDESGMPKERFSAEFPKEGPSILRIQQVVRGDSAAYFCASSDSHRSYEQYFGPGTRLTVT.